These T cell receptor beta chains were read from a single sample in a study of blood T cell repertoires in COVID-19. Some clones are missing from TCRdb's copy, which holds only in-frame ones; the method was immunoSEQ multiplex PCR. The sample lists 30,000 to 45,000 clones, 85% seen once, with over 13% in the top ten. The sequenced material came from peripheral blood. The source of these receptors is a human donor in a cohort sampled during active COVID-19. CDR3s include the opening cysteine and the closing phenylalanine or tryptophan. The D gene is left open where the match is weak. A clone size is listed for some rows: how often the clone was seen (once, few, many), or a class if it is expanded.

>TRBD1|15|TRBV7-9|TRBJ1-2|once
TGTGCCAGCAGCTTCATAATAACAGGGGGCAGAGGCTACACCTTC
CASSFIITGGRGYTF
>TRBD1|14|TRBV27|TRBJ2-7|-
TGTGCCAGCAGAAGAGGACAGGTTCCCGCCGAGCAGTACTTC
CASRRGQVPAEQYF
>TRBD2|16|TRBV5-5|TRBJ2-7|-
TGTGCCAGCAGCTTGAGCCCTAGCGGGGCCTCCTACGAGCAGTACTTC
CASSLSPSGASYEQYF
>-|15|TRBV5-4|TRBJ2-2|-
TGTGCCAGCAGCTTGAAGGGACAGAACACCGGGGAGCTGTTTTTT
CASSLKGQNTGELFF
>-|13|TRBV7-3|TRBJ2-3|-
TGTGCCAGCGGTAGTTCATTTGCAGATACGCAGTATTTT
CASGSSFADTQYF
>-|16|TRBV18|TRBJ1-3|-
TGTGCCAGCTCACCGGGCAGGGGTCTGTCTGGAAACACCATATATTTT
CASSPGRGLSGNTIYF
>-|19|TRBV3-1/TRBV3-2|TRBJ1-3|-
TGTGCCAGCAGCCAAGATGAGGCTTCAAAGGCGGGGGGGTTTGACACCATATATTTT
CASSQDEASKAGGFDTIYF
>TRBD1|14|TRBV30|TRBJ2-3|-
TGTGCCTGGGGGAGGGACAGGGTACCAGATACGCAGTATTTT
CAWGRDRVPDTQYF
>TRBD1|15|TRBV28|TRBJ2-7|-
TGTGCCAGCAGTTCCCCCGGACAGGGGGCGTACGAGCAGTACTTC
CASSSPGQGAYEQYF
>-|16|TRBV5-4|TRBJ1-4|-
TGTGCCAGCAGCTCAAACTCGGGAGCCCCCAATGAAAAACTGTTTTTT
CASSSNSGAPNEKLFF
>-|13|TRBV6-5|TRBJ1-5|few
TGTGCCAGCACTCGACAGTTCAATCAGCCCCAGCATTTT
CASTRQFNQPQHF
>-|13|TRBV6-5|TRBJ1-1|-
TGTGCCAGCCTCCGGGGAAGAGACGGTGAAGCTTTCTTT
CASLRGRDGEAFF
>-|15|TRBV6-5|TRBJ2-5|-
TGTGCCAGCAGTTACAAAACAACAGGGTTGGAGACCCAGTACTTC
CASSYKTTGLETQYF
>TRBD2|15|TRBV20-1|TRBJ2-7|-
TGCAGTGCTAGTGGACTAGCGGGTGATGACTACGAGCAGTACTTC
CSASGLAGDDYEQYF
>TRBD1|15|TRBV4-1|TRBJ1-5|-
TGCGCCAGCAGCCTCCGGACAGGCAGCAATCAGCCCCAGCATTTT
CASSLRTGSNQPQHF
>TRBD1|19|TRBV15|TRBJ2-6|-
TGTGCCACCAGCAGAGATGGGGACAGGGCCATCTCTGGGGCCAACGTCCTGACTTTC
CATSRDGDRAISGANVLTF
>-|11|TRBV10-3|TRBJ2-3|-
TGTGCCATCAGTGGCGGAGATACGCAGTATTTT
CAISGGDTQYF
>-|14|TRBV2|TRBJ2-2|-
TGTGCCAGCAGAGAGACAGGACCCACCGGGGAGCTGTTTTTT
CASRETGPTGELFF
>TRBD1|16|TRBV5-4|TRBJ2-7|few
TGTGCCAGCAGCCCCGGGACAGGTAAATCCTCCTACGAGCAGTACTTC
CASSPGTGKSSYEQYF
>TRBD1|15|TRBV4-3|TRBJ2-7|-
TGCGCCAGCAGCCTATACCGGGACAGGCTGGATGAGCAGTACTTC
CASSLYRDRLDEQYF
>TRBD1|15|TRBV6-5|TRBJ1-2|once
TGTGCCAGCAGTTACGGGACAGAGTCTAACTATGGCTACACCTTC
CASSYGTESNYGYTF
>-|16|TRBV5-6|TRBJ2-5|once
TGTGCCAGCAGCACCACAGGGGGGGCCGCCCAAGAGACCCAGTACTTC
CASSTTGGAAQETQYF
>-|13|TRBV6-5|TRBJ1-5|few
TGTGCCAGCAGTTACCAGGGTAATCAGCCCCAGCATTTT
CASSYQGNQPQHF
>-|14|TRBV27|TRBJ1-2|-
TGTGCCAGCAGTTTATCCCCCAGGGGAAGAGGCTACACCTTC
CASSLSPRGRGYTF
>TRBD2|17|TRBV7-2|TRBJ2-5|-
TGTGCCAGCAGCTTGAGGGGGACTAGCGGGGGGCTTGGGACCCAGTACTTC
CASSLRGTSGGLGTQYF
>-|20|TRBV12-1|TRBJ1-2|once
TGTGCCAGCAGCTTTACCTCCTTACCGGGACAGGTACAGCCTAACTATGGCTACACCTTC
CASSFTSLPGQVQPNYGYTF
>-|16|TRBV6-5|TRBJ2-6|-
TGTGCCAGCAGTTATCGACCAGGGACTGGGGCCAACGTCCTGACTTTC
CASSYRPGTGANVLTF
>-|16|TRBV5-8|TRBJ2-1|-
TGTGCCAGCAGCAAGTCTATAGCGGAGTACTACAATGAGCAGTTCTTC
CASSKSIAEYYNEQFF
>-|13|TRBV5-8|TRBJ1-1|-
TGTGCCAGCAGCTTTGCCAGGAACACTGAAGCTTTCTTT
CASSFARNTEAFF
>-|13|TRBV30|TRBJ2-7|-
TGTGCCTGGAGTGTATGGCCTTCCTACGAGCAGTACTTC
CAWSVWPSYEQYF
>-|17|TRBV6-2/TRBV6-3|TRBJ1-5|few
TGTGCCAGCAGTTACTCGAGCGGGGGGCTAATCAATCAGCCCCAGCATTTT
CASSYSSGGLINQPQHF
>TRBD1|15|TRBV6-5|TRBJ2-7|-
TGTGCCAGCCTATCCGGGGGGACAGGGAACTACGAGCAGTACTTC
CASLSGGTGNYEQYF
>TRBD2|14|TRBV30|TRBJ2-1|-
TGTGCCTGGACATCGGGGGGTTACTACAATGAGCAGTTCTTC
CAWTSGGYYNEQFF
>TRBD2|16|TRBV7-2|TRBJ2-2|-
TGTGCCAGCAGCTTGATTGGCGGGGGGGTCTCCGGGGAGCTGTTTTTT
CASSLIGGGVSGELFF
>TRBD1|17|TRBV7-2|TRBJ2-6|-
TGTGCCAGCAGCCTCCAGGGGGCCCTCTCTGGGGCCAACGTCCTGACTTTC
CASSLQGALSGANVLTF
>-|15|TRBV9|TRBJ1-2|-
TGTGCCAGCAGCATACACAGAGACGCCCTCTATGGCTACACCTTC
CASSIHRDALYGYTF
>TRBD1|14|TRBV7-9|TRBJ2-2|-
TGTGCCAGCGAGGTCCAGGGGGCCGGCGGGGAGCTGTTTTTT
CASEVQGAGGELFF
>TRBD1|13|TRBV13|TRBJ1-1|-
TGTGCCAGCACCCTAGGACAGGGGAATGAAGCTTTCTTT
CASTLGQGNEAFF
>-|13|TRBV24-1|TRBJ1-4|-
TGTGCCACCAGTGATCTCTACGGGGAAAAACTGTTTTTT
CATSDLYGEKLFF
>TRBD1|15|TRBV30|TRBJ2-7|-
TGTGCCTTGAAAAGCCCGGGACAGGGGGCGAATGAGCAGTACTTC
CALKSPGQGANEQYF
>-|14|TRBV4-2|TRBJ1-2|-
TGTGCCAGCAGCCAAGTCCAGGGAACCGACGGCTACACCTTC
CASSQVQGTDGYTF
>-|15|TRBV9|TRBJ1-4|-
TGTGCCAGCAGCCTCAGGGCGGCAACTAATGAAAAACTGTTTTTT
CASSLRAATNEKLFF
>-|15|TRBV4-1|TRBJ1-1|-
TGCGCCAGCAGCCAAGAACCTCAACCGGACACTGAAGCTTTCTTT
CASSQEPQPDTEAFF
>-|13|TRBV28|TRBJ1-2|-
TGTGCCAGCCGGAGGGGTACCTATTTAGGCTACACCTTC
CASRRGTYLGYTF
>TRBD1|16|TRBV6-5|TRBJ2-7|few
TGTGCCAGCAGTTACTCGGGACAGGGGGGGGTCTACGAGCAGTACTTC
CASSYSGQGGVYEQYF